This T cell receptor beta chain appears in the sequencing data of a study of blood T cell repertoires in COVID-19. Whole-study context: Donors in the United States, Italy and Spain gave samples during acute or convalescent COVID-19.

The V end was cut by 8 bases, the J end by 0 bases, with 14 bases between. The CDR3 is 14 amino acids. Germline loops: CDR1 MNHEY, CDR2 SMNVEV (reference sequence). The table came from immunoSEQ multiplex PCR; TCRdb's copy has only in-frame clones and leaves some out. The sample yields about 380,000 clones, 90% seen once. Sequenced sample: peripheral blood. This clonotype was sampled from a man younger than 30 with active or convalescent COVID-19. The chain has TRBV27 and TRBJ2-7; D uncertain. The CDR3 coding sequence is TGTGCCAGCGACCCCAGCGCGAGCTCCTACGAGCAGTACTTC. This gives the protein CASDPSASSYEQYF.